This record concerns one T cell receptor beta chain sequence. The entry originates in a study of radiation and T cells in renal cell carcinoma. Assay: immunoSEQ multiplex PCR; the TCRdb copy retains only in-frame clones and omits some. The sample consists of roughly 170,000 clones, less than 90% of them appearing once. Stated time point: blood 4 weeks post-SBRT, at nephrectomy. Treatment specified: 15 Gy SBRT to primary tumor, nephrectomy 4 weeks later. Nephrectomy followed 15 Gy stereotactic body radiation by 4 weeks. The CDR3 is 15 amino acids. Trimming took 3 bases from V and 5 from J, leaving 15 bases between them. CDR1 is SGHTA, CDR2 FQGNSA, per germline.

The chain couples TRBV7-2 to TRBJ2-3; a weak D match, TRBD2 (6 bases). This TCR was sampled from a woman aged 45-65 years with renal cell carcinoma. Sequencing used blood, obtained from a patient whose treatment included radiotherapy and nephrectomy. This CDR3 reads CASSLGLPPLDTQYF. The CDR3, as DNA: TGTGCCAGCAGCTTGGGACTCCCGCCCCTAGATACGCAGTATTTT.